A selection of T cell receptor beta chains follows, all from one sample in a study of T cells in localized non-small cell lung cancer. Only in-frame clones appear in the TCRdb table, and some are missing; sequencing was by immunoSEQ multiplex PCR. The sample contains tens of thousands of clones, 91% of which appear only once. The specimen was peripheral blood mononuclear cells, collected before any cancer treatment. All receptors come from a female donor at least 60 years old with stage II lung adenocarcinoma. Each CDR3 is given with its conserved first and last residue. D genes are given only for firm matches. The size entry is marked missing in some rows and otherwise reads once, few, many or a size class.

size: NA; J: TRBJ1-1; D: NA; V: TRBV7-3; DNA: TGTGCCAGCAGCTTAAGCCGGGACACTGAAGCTTTCTTT; CDR3: CASSLSRDTEAFF
size: NA; J: TRBJ2-2; D: NA; V: TRBV28; DNA: TGTGCCAGTGGACGGGCAAACACCGGGGAGCTGTTTTTT; CDR3: CASGRANTGELFF
size: NA; J: TRBJ2-7; D: TRBD1; V: TRBV5-5; DNA: TGTGCCAGCAGCTGGGCCGGGACAGGGGGCAGCCCCTACGAGCAGTACTTC; CDR3: CASSWAGTGGSPYEQYF
size: NA; J: TRBJ2-7; D: NA; V: TRBV5-1; DNA: TGCGCCAGCAGCTTCACCGACGGGGTCGACGAGCAGTACTTC; CDR3: CASSFTDGVDEQYF
size: NA; J: TRBJ2-3; D: TRBD2; V: TRBV18; DNA: TGTGCCAGCTCACCCGTGACTAGCGGGAGTACAGATACGCAGTATTTT; CDR3: CASSPVTSGSTDTQYF
size: NA; J: TRBJ1-1; D: NA; V: TRBV7-2; DNA: TGTGCCAGCACCCGAATACAGGGTACTGAAGCTTTCTTT; CDR3: CASTRIQGTEAFF
size: NA; J: TRBJ2-7; D: NA; V: TRBV5-5; DNA: TGTGCCAGCAGCTATGAGCCACTAGCAGTATACGAGCAGTACTTC; CDR3: CASSYEPLAVYEQYF
size: NA; J: TRBJ2-1; D: TRBD2; V: TRBV19; DNA: TGTGCCAGTAGTATTCGTGGAAGCGGGGGGGCCAATGAGCAGTTCTTC; CDR3: CASSIRGSGGANEQFF
size: NA; J: TRBJ1-1; D: NA; V: TRBV29-1; DNA: TGCAGCGGGGAAATCGGGGCGGTCGAGAACACTGAAGCTTTCTTT; CDR3: CSGEIGAVENTEAFF
size: NA; J: TRBJ2-7; D: TRBD2; V: TRBV18; DNA: TGTGCCAGCTCACCGGGACTAGCGGGAGTCTACGAGCAGTACTTC; CDR3: CASSPGLAGVYEQYF
size: once; J: TRBJ2-1; D: TRBD2; V: TRBV19; DNA: TGTGCCAGTAGTATTGGGGGGGCCTACAATGAGCAGTTCTTC; CDR3: CASSIGGAYNEQFF
size: NA; J: TRBJ2-7; D: NA; V: TRBV5-1; DNA: TGCGCCAGCTCCCAATCCGGGACACTTTTTACCTACGAGCAGTACTTC; CDR3: CASSQSGTLFTYEQYF
size: NA; J: TRBJ1-5; D: NA; V: TRBV7-6; DNA: TGTGCCAGCAGCCACAAAGCGGCACAAAATTATAGCAATCAGCCCCAGCATTTT; CDR3: CASSHKAAQNYSNQPQHF
size: NA; J: TRBJ2-3; D: TRBD1; V: TRBV27; DNA: TGTGCCAGCACCGCCGGGACAGTGATTGCAGATACGCAGTATTTT; CDR3: CASTAGTVIADTQYF
size: NA; J: TRBJ1-1; D: TRBD1; V: TRBV7-9; DNA: TGTGCCAGCAGCCCTCGGGCAGGGGGCGCGACTGAAGCTTTCTTT; CDR3: CASSPRAGGATEAFF
size: NA; J: TRBJ1-6; D: NA; V: TRBV5-1; DNA: TGCGCCAGCAGCTTGGGTGATTATTCACCCCTCCACTTT; CDR3: CASSLGDYSPLHF
size: once; J: TRBJ1-1; D: NA; V: TRBV25-1; DNA: TGTGCCAGCAATTCAATCGGGGGGAACACTGAAGCTTTCTTT; CDR3: CASNSIGGNTEAFF
size: NA; J: TRBJ2-1; D: NA; V: TRBV7-2; DNA: TGTGCCAGCAGCTTAGATGGCAATGAGCAGTTCTTC; CDR3: CASSLDGNEQFF